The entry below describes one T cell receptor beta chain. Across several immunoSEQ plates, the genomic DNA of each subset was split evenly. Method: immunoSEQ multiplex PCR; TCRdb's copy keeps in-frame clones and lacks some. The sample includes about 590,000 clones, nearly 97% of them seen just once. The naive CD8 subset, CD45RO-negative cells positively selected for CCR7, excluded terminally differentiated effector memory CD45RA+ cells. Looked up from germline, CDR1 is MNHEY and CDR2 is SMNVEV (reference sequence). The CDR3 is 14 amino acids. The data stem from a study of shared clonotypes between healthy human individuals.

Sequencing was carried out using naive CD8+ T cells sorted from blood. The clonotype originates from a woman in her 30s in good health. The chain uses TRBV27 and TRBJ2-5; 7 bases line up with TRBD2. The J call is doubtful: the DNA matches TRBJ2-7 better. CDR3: CASALGLAAYEQYF. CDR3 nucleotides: TGTGCCAGTGCCCTGGGGCTAGCGGCCTACGAGCAGTACTTC.